These T cell receptor beta chains were read from a single sample in a study of cytomegalovirus exposure and HLA in healthy donors. The data were produced by immunoSEQ multiplex PCR, yet TCRdb's version contains in-frame clones alone and is incomplete. The data hold some 150,000 clones, with 82% observed a single time. The sequencing sample was made of PBMCs. These receptors were obtained from a man aged 25 to 40 in good health and CMV-seropositive. The CDR3 runs from the conserved cysteine through the conserved F or W. D genes are given only for firm matches. Expanded clones are given a class, and other clones once, few, many or no size at all.

cdr3_aa: CASSQGPLMTTTYEQYF
cdr3_nt: TGCGCCAGCAGCCAAGGTCCGTTGATGACTACAACCTACGAGCAGTACTTC
v_call: TRBV4-1
d_call: .
clone_size: .
j_call: TRBJ2-7

cdr3_aa: CASSQGTGGRTEAFF
cdr3_nt: TGCGCCAGCAGCCAAGGGACAGGGGGCCGCACTGAAGCTTTCTTT
v_call: TRBV5-1
d_call: TRBD1
clone_size: once
j_call: TRBJ1-1

cdr3_aa: CASSSTGGNTIYF
cdr3_nt: TGCGCCAGCAGCTCGACAGGGGGAAACACCATATATTTT
v_call: TRBV5-1
d_call: TRBD1
clone_size: .
j_call: TRBJ1-3

cdr3_aa: CASSLLGQGYNEQFF
cdr3_nt: TGTGCCAGCAGTTTATTGGGACAGGGATACAATGAGCAGTTCTTC
v_call: TRBV28
d_call: TRBD1
clone_size: .
j_call: TRBJ2-1

cdr3_aa: CASRRVGGHTDTQYF
cdr3_nt: TGTGCCAGCCGCCGGGTCGGGGGGCACACAGATACGCAGTATTTT
v_call: TRBV2
d_call: .
clone_size: .
j_call: TRBJ2-3

cdr3_aa: CASSLVWGGEQYF
cdr3_nt: TGCGCCAGCAGCTTGGTTTGGGGCGGCGAGCAGTACTTC
v_call: TRBV5-1
d_call: .
clone_size: once
j_call: TRBJ2-7

cdr3_aa: CASSNTGGGNTEAFF
cdr3_nt: TGTGCCAGCAGCAATACAGGGGGGGGAAACACTGAAGCTTTCTTT
v_call: TRBV7-6
d_call: TRBD1
clone_size: .
j_call: TRBJ1-1

cdr3_aa: CASRTPWGSGNTIYF
cdr3_nt: TGTGCCAGCAGGACCCCCTGGGGCTCAGGAAACACCATATATTTT
v_call: TRBV27
d_call: .
clone_size: .
j_call: TRBJ1-3

cdr3_aa: CASSVGHNTEAFF
cdr3_nt: TGTGCCAGCAGTGTAGGACACAACACTGAAGCTTTCTTT
v_call: TRBV2
d_call: .
clone_size: .
j_call: TRBJ1-1

cdr3_aa: CASSVARDSATNEKLFF
cdr3_nt: TGTGCCAGCAGCGTAGCTCGGGACAGTGCAACTAATGAAAAACTGTTTTTT
v_call: TRBV9
d_call: TRBD1
clone_size: .
j_call: TRBJ1-4

cdr3_aa: CDEGTDQETQYF
cdr3_nt: TGCGACGAAGGGACAGACCAAGAGACCCAGTACTTC
v_call: TRBV21-1
d_call: .
clone_size: few
j_call: TRBJ2-5

cdr3_aa: CASSHRQGLTNHGYTF
cdr3_nt: TGTGCCAGCAGTCATCGACAGGGGCTAACAAACCATGGCTACACCTTC
v_call: TRBV27
d_call: TRBD1
clone_size: .
j_call: TRBJ1-2

cdr3_aa: CASSYSHLGSYEQYF
cdr3_nt: TGTGCCAGCAGTTACTCACATCTGGGGAGCTACGAGCAGTACTTC
v_call: TRBV6-5
d_call: .
clone_size: .
j_call: TRBJ2-7

cdr3_aa: CASSWDRGQGAFF
cdr3_nt: TGTGCCAGCAGTTGGGACAGGGGCCAAGGAGCTTTCTTT
v_call: TRBV2
d_call: TRBD1
clone_size: .
j_call: TRBJ1-1

cdr3_aa: CATSRTLAGEEQYF
cdr3_nt: TGTGCCACCAGCAGAACACTAGCGGGGGAAGAGCAGTACTTC
v_call: TRBV15
d_call: TRBD2
clone_size: .
j_call: TRBJ2-7

cdr3_aa: CASSQAWEDGYTF
cdr3_nt: TGCGCCAGCAGCCAAGCGTGGGAGGATGGCTACACCTTC
v_call: TRBV4-3
d_call: .
clone_size: once
j_call: TRBJ1-2

cdr3_aa: CASKWQDSYEQYF
cdr3_nt: TGTGCCAGCAAGTGGCAGGACTCCTACGAGCAGTACTTC
v_call: TRBV5-4
d_call: .
clone_size: .
j_call: TRBJ2-7

cdr3_aa: CASTLLAGSYNEQFF
cdr3_nt: TGTGCCAGCACTTTACTAGCGGGATCATACAATGAGCAGTTCTTC
v_call: TRBV27
d_call: TRBD2
clone_size: .
j_call: TRBJ2-1

cdr3_aa: CASSLESLENTNEQFF
cdr3_nt: TGTGCCAGCAGCTTAGAATCGCTAGAAAATACGAATGAGCAGTTCTTC
v_call: TRBV11-2
d_call: .
clone_size: .
j_call: TRBJ2-1

cdr3_aa: CASSQEGLAYNEQFF
cdr3_nt: TGCGCCAGCAGCCAAGAGGGACTAGCCTACAATGAGCAGTTCTTC
v_call: TRBV4-1
d_call: TRBD2
clone_size: .
j_call: TRBJ2-1

cdr3_aa: CASSLFQPGTGELFF
cdr3_nt: TGTGCCAGCAGTTTATTTCAACCAGGGACCGGGGAGCTGTTTTTT
v_call: TRBV28
d_call: .
clone_size: .
j_call: TRBJ2-2

cdr3_aa: CAWSHGTPETQYF
cdr3_nt: TGTGCCTGGAGTCACGGGACTCCCGAGACCCAGTACTTC
v_call: TRBV30
d_call: .
clone_size: .
j_call: TRBJ2-5

cdr3_aa: CASRKSGIGLVYEQYF
cdr3_nt: TGTGCCAGCAGAAAAAGCGGGATAGGACTAGTTTACGAGCAGTACTTC
v_call: TRBV2
d_call: TRBD2
clone_size: .
j_call: TRBJ2-7

cdr3_aa: CASSIYFGYEQYF
cdr3_nt: TGTGCCAGCAGCATCTACTTCGGCTACGAGCAGTACTTC
v_call: TRBV6-5
d_call: .
clone_size: many
j_call: TRBJ2-7

cdr3_aa: CASSFRDRGPGGANGLTF
cdr3_nt: TGCGCCAGCAGCTTCCGGGACAGGGGGCCTGGGGGGGCCAACGGCCTGACTTTC
v_call: TRBV5-1
d_call: TRBD1
clone_size: .
j_call: TRBJ2-6

cdr3_aa: CASSLTDYGYTF
cdr3_nt: TGTGCCAGCAGCTTAACGGACTATGGCTACACCTTC
v_call: TRBV7-8
d_call: .
clone_size: few
j_call: TRBJ1-2

cdr3_aa: CSVGRGINYEQYF
cdr3_nt: TGCAGCGTTGGCAGGGGAATAAACTACGAGCAGTACTTC
v_call: TRBV29-1
d_call: .
clone_size: .
j_call: TRBJ2-7

cdr3_aa: CASSELVPGGGSGNTIYF
cdr3_nt: TGTGCCAGCAGTGAACTAGTACCCGGGGGGGGCTCTGGAAACACCATATATTTT
v_call: TRBV6-1
d_call: .
clone_size: .
j_call: TRBJ1-3

cdr3_aa: CAWSQGATNTGELFF
cdr3_nt: TGTGCCTGGTCCCAGGGGGCAACGAACACCGGGGAGCTGTTTTTT
v_call: TRBV30
d_call: TRBD1
clone_size: .
j_call: TRBJ2-2

cdr3_aa: CASSEARFISYEQYF
cdr3_nt: TGTGCCAGCAGTGAAGCGAGATTTATCTCCTACGAGCAGTACTTC
v_call: TRBV6-1
d_call: .
clone_size: .
j_call: TRBJ2-7

cdr3_aa: CASRKGEGGTEAFF
cdr3_nt: TGCGCCAGCCGGAAGGGGGAAGGGGGCACTGAAGCTTTCTTT
v_call: TRBV4-1
d_call: .
clone_size: .
j_call: TRBJ1-1

cdr3_aa: CASSFDRGDEQYF
cdr3_nt: TGTGCCAGCAGCTTCGACAGGGGTGACGAGCAGTACTTC
v_call: TRBV7-2
d_call: TRBD1
clone_size: .
j_call: TRBJ2-7

cdr3_aa: CASSLGRGDTQYF
cdr3_nt: TGTGCCAGCAGCTTAGGTCGGGGGGACACGCAGTATTTT
v_call: TRBV7-2
d_call: TRBD2
clone_size: .
j_call: TRBJ2-3

cdr3_aa: CAGGQDRNQPQHF
cdr3_nt: TGTGCCGGGGGACAGGACCGCAATCAGCCCCAGCATTTT
v_call: TRBV2
d_call: TRBD1
clone_size: .
j_call: TRBJ1-5

cdr3_aa: CAWRGQPNQPQHF
cdr3_nt: TGTGCCTGGCGGGGACAGCCGAATCAGCCCCAGCATTTT
v_call: TRBV30
d_call: TRBD1
clone_size: .
j_call: TRBJ1-5

cdr3_aa: CASSPSDRGYEQYF
cdr3_nt: TGTGCCAGCAGCCCCTCGGACAGGGGCTACGAGCAGTACTTC
v_call: TRBV9
d_call: TRBD1
clone_size: .
j_call: TRBJ2-7

cdr3_aa: CASSLAGGYTGELFF
cdr3_nt: TGTGCCAGCAGTTTAGCGGGAGGTTACACCGGGGAGCTGTTTTTT
v_call: TRBV27
d_call: TRBD2
clone_size: .
j_call: TRBJ2-2

cdr3_aa: CASSPLTSGRARETQYF
cdr3_nt: TGCGCCAGCAGCCCGCTGACTAGCGGGAGGGCCCGGGAGACCCAGTACTTC
v_call: TRBV4-1
d_call: TRBD2
clone_size: .
j_call: TRBJ2-5

cdr3_aa: CASSLALRSTEAFF
cdr3_nt: TGTGCCAGCAGCTTAGCGCTAAGGAGCACTGAAGCTTTCTTT
v_call: TRBV7-2
d_call: .
clone_size: .
j_call: TRBJ1-1

cdr3_aa: CASSRTGTSNDEQFF
cdr3_nt: TGTGCCAGCAGCAGGACCGGGACTAGTAACGATGAGCAGTTCTTC
v_call: TRBV6-5
d_call: TRBD2
clone_size: .
j_call: TRBJ2-1

cdr3_aa: CASSYGLYEQYF
cdr3_nt: TGTGCCAGCAGTTACGGGCTCTACGAGCAGTACTTC
v_call: TRBV6-5
d_call: .
clone_size: .
j_call: TRBJ2-7

cdr3_aa: CASSYSFTRGGYTF
cdr3_nt: TGTGCCAGCAGTTACTCGTTCACACGGGGAGGCTACACCTTC
v_call: TRBV6-6
d_call: .
clone_size: .
j_call: TRBJ1-2

cdr3_aa: CASRSPQGNTEAFF
cdr3_nt: TGTGCCAGCAGATCCCCCCAGGGGAACACTGAAGCTTTCTTT
v_call: TRBV6-1
d_call: .
clone_size: .
j_call: TRBJ1-1